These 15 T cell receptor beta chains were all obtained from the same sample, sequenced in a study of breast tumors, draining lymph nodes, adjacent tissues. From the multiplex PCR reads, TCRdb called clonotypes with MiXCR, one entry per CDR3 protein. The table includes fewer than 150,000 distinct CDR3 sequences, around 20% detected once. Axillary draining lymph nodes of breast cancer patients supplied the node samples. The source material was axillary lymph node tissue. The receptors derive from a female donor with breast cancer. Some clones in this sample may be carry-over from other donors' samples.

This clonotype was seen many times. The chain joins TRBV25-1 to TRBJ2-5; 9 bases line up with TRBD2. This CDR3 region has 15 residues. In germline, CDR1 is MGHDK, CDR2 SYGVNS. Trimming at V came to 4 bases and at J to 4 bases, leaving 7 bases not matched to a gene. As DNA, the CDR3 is TGTGCCAGCAGTGGACTCAGTAGCGGGAGAGAGACCCAGTACTTC. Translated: CASSGLSSGRETQYF.

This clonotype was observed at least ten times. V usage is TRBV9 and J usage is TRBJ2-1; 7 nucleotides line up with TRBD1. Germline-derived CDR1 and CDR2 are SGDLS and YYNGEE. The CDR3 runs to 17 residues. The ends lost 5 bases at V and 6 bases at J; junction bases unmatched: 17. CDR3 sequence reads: CASRAGQDRIWGNEQFF. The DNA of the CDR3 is TGTGCCAGCAGGGCCGGACAGGACCGCATCTGGGGCAATGAGCAGTTCTTC.

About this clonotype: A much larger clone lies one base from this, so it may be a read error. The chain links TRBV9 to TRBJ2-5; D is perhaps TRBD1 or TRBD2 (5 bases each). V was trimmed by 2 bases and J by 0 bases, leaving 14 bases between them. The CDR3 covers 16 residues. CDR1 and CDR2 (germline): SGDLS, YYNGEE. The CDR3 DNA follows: TGTGCCAGCAGCGTGGGGGTTGGGGTGTACCAAGAGACCCAGTACTTC. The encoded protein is CASSVGVGVYQETQYF.

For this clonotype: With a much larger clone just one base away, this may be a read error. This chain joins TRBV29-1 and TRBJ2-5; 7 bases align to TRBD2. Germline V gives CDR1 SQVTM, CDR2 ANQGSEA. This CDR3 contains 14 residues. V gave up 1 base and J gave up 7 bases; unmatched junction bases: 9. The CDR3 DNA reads TGCAGCGTTGAAGCGGGAGGCTCAGGAGGGACCCAGTACTTC. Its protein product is CSVEAGGSGGTQYF.

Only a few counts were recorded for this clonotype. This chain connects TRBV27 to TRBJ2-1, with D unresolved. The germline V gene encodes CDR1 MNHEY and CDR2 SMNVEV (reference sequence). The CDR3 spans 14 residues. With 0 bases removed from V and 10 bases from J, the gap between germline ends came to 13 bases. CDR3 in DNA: TGTGCCAGCAGTTTATCGGGTTTGGCTGACGAGCAGTTCTTC. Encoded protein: CASSLSGLADEQFF.

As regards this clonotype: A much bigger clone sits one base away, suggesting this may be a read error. Here the CDR3 DNA reads TGTGCCATCAGTGAAGGGGGGGCGGGGGAGACCCAGTACTTC. As protein: CAISEGGAGETQYF. The chain combines TRBV10-3 with TRBJ2-5, with a possible D match to TRBD2 (7 bases). Germline CDR1 is ENHRY and CDR2 is SYGVKD. The V end was cut by 3 bases, the J end by 5 bases, with 13 bases between. This CDR3 comprises 14 residues.

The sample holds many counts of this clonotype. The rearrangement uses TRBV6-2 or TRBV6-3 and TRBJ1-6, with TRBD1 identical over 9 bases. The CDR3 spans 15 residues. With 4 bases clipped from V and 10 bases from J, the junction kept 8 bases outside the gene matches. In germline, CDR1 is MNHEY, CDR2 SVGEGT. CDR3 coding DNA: TGTGCCAGCAGTTCCCAGGACAGGGGAGGATCACCCCTCCACTTT. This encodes CASSSQDRGGSPLHF.

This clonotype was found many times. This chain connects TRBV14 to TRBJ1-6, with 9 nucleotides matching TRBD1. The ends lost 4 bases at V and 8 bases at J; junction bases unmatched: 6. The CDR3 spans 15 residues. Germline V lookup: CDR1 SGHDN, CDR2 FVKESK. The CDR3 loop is CASSPDRGGHSPLHF. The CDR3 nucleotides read TGTGCCAGCAGCCCGGACAGGGGAGGGCATTCACCCCTCCACTTT. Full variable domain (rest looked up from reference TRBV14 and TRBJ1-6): EAGVTQFPSHSVIEKGQTVTLRCDPISGHDNLYWYRRVMGKEIKFLLHFVKESKQDESGMPNNRFLAERTGGTYSTLKVQPAELEDSGVYFCASSPDRGGHSPLHFGNGTRLTVT.

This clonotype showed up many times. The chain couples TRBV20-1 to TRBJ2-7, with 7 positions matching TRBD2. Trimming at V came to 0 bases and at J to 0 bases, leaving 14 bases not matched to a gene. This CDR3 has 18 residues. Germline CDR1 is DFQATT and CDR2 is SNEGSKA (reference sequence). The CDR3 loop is CSARDLLGRRDYSYEQYF. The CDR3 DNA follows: TGCAGTGCTAGAGATCTTCTTGGGCGAAGGGACTACTCCTACGAGCAGTACTTC.

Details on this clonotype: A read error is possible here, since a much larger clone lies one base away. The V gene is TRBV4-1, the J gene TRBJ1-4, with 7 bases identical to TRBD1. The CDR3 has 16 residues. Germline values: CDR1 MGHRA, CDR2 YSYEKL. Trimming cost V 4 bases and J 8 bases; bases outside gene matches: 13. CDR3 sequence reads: CASSPGQAAVGEKLFF. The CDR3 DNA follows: TGCGCCAGCAGCCCCGGACAGGCGGCAGTAGGGGAAAAACTGTTTTTT.

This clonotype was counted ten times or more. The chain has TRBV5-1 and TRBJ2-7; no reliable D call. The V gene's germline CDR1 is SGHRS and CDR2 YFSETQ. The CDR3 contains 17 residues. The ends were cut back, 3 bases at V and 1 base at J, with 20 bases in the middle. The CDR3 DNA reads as TGCGCCAGCAGCTCCTACCAGCAGACTTATGGGTCCTACGAGCAGTACTTC. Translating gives CASSSYQQTYGSYEQYF.

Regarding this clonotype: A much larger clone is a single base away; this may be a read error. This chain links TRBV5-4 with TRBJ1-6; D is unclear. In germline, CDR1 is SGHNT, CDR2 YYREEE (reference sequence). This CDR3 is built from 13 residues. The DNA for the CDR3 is TGTGCCAGCAGGGTTGAGGATAATCCACCCCTCCACTTT. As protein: CASRVEDNPPLHF.

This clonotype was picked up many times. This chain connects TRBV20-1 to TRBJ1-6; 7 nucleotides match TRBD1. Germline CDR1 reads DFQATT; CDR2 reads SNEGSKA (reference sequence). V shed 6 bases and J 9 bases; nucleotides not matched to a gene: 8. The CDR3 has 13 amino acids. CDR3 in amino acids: CSANTGVGSPLHF. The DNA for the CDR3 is TGCAGTGCCAACACAGGGGTCGGTTCACCCCTCCACTTT.

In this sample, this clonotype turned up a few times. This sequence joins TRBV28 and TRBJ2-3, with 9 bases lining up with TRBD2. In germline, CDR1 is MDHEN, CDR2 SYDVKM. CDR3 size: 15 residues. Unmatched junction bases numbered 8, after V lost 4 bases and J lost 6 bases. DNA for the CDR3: TGTGCCAGCAGTTCACCCGGGACTAGCCGGGATACGCAGTATTTT. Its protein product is CASSSPGTSRDTQYF.

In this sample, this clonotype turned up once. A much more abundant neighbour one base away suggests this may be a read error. The CDR3 DNA reads TGCGCCAGCAGCTTTGGACAGGGTTCCTACATTGAGCAGTTCTTC. It yields the protein CASSFGQGSYIEQFF. This chain uses TRBV5-1 with TRBJ2-1, with 8 positions matching TRBD1. Germline V CDR1 and CDR2: SGHRS, YFSETQ. The CDR3 has 15 amino acids.